The next 16 T cell receptor beta chains were all read from a single sample in a study of T cell responses to AZD1222 COVID-19 vaccine. Method: immunoSEQ multiplex PCR; TCRdb's copy keeps in-frame clones and lacks some. Counted here are around 140,000 clones, over 90% occurring once; the ten biggest clones make up around 5.9%. Sequences were derived from peripheral blood, sampled on day 0 of AZD1222 vaccination. These receptors were obtained from an adult in good health.

J is TRBJ2-7 and V is TRBV4-3; D not certain. Trimming removed 1 base from V and 1 base from J, with 14 bases in between. The V gene's germline CDR1 is LGHNA and CDR2 YSLEER. This CDR3 comprises 16 residues. CDR3 protein: CASSQGPGDKSYEQYF. In nucleotides, the CDR3 is TGCGCCAGCAGCCAAGGCCCAGGAGACAAATCCTACGAGCAGTACTTC.

V gene TRBV10-3 combines with J gene TRBJ1-1; no definite D call. The V end lost 6 bases, the J end lost 1 base, and 3 bases lay between the germline ends. Germline V gene sequence: CDR1 ENHRY, CDR2 SYGVKD. The CDR3 consists of 11 residues. The CDR3: CAIRANTEAFF. The DNA of the CDR3 is TGTGCCATCAGAGCGAACACTGAAGCTTTCTTT.

The chain has TRBV27 and TRBJ2-1; D may match TRBD1 or TRBD2 (5 bases each). Per germline, CDR1 MNHEY and CDR2 SMNVEV (reference sequence). This CDR3 comprises 18 residues. Trimming cost V 4 bases and J 0 bases, with 19 bases left between them. The CDR3 is CASSSPYSGRSSYNEQFF. CDR3 bases: TGTGCCAGCAGTTCTCCCTATTCGGGGCGGAGCTCCTACAATGAGCAGTTCTTC.

The CDR3 region has the DNA TGCGCCAGCAGCCCGGGACAGGGCGCGAACACTGAAGCTTTCTTT. It specifies CASSPGQGANTEAFF. The chain links TRBV5-1 to TRBJ1-1; 9 bases align to TRBD1. Per the germline V gene, CDR1 is SGHRS and CDR2 is YFSETQ. J lost 1 base, V lost 4 bases, and 5 bases had no gene match. This CDR3 is 15 amino acids long.

This clone was detected once. This chain joins TRBV7-2 and TRBJ1-5; the D is unclear. This CDR3 spans 14 amino acids. The V gene's germline CDR1 is SGHTA and CDR2 FQGNSA. The V end lost 1 base, the J end lost 6 bases, and 10 bases lay between the germline ends. The CDR3 bases are TGTGCCAGCAGCTTAGAGCCGCAGCGTCAGCCCCAGCATTTT. It codes for CASSLEPQRQPQHF.

This sequence joins TRBV14 and TRBJ2-1; 8 bases match TRBD2. Germline V gives CDR1 SGHDN, CDR2 FVKESK. The V gene end was trimmed by 4 bases and the J gene end by 0 bases; junction bases not matched to a gene: 2. The CDR3 consists of 15 residues. CDR3 sequence reads: CASSPTSGSYNEQFF. In DNA, the CDR3 is TGTGCCAGCAGCCCAACTAGCGGCTCCTACAATGAGCAGTTCTTC.

The chain is built from TRBV30 and TRBJ1-5; D not resolved. CDR1 GTSNPN and CDR2 SVGIG come from the germline V gene (reference sequence). V dropped 3 bases and J dropped 2 bases, with 17 bases sitting between them. This CDR3 comprises 16 residues. The DNA for the CDR3 is TGTGCCTGGAGGGAAAGTCCGGGTACTGGCAATCAGCCCCAGCATTTT. Encoded protein: CAWRESPGTGNQPQHF.

The chain uses TRBV7-3 and TRBJ2-2; 7 nucleotides match TRBD2. Germline V gene sequence: CDR1 SGHTA, CDR2 FQGTGA. V lost 7 bases and J lost 2; bases outside the gene matches: 4. This CDR3 comprises 14 residues. CDR3: CASTTSSNTGELFF. For the CDR3, the DNA is TGTGCCAGCACGACTAGCAGTAACACCGGGGAGCTGTTTTTT.

The chain couples TRBV7-2 to TRBJ1-1; D is ambiguous. CDR3 length: 17 amino acids. In germline, CDR1 is SGHTA, CDR2 FQGNSA. With 5 bases removed from V and 3 bases from J, the gap between germline ends came to 22 bases. Here the CDR3 DNA reads TGTGCCAGCAGCCTCCGGGCCTTCGGGGTCGAACACACTGAAGCTTTCTTT. Translation gives CASSLRAFGVEHTEAFF.

V and J are TRBV6-5 and TRBJ1-2; 7 bases are shared with TRBD1. The trim removed 6 bases at V and 0 bases at J, leaving 7 bases unmatched. Looked up from germline, CDR1 is MNHEY and CDR2 is SVGAGI. This CDR3 comprises 15 residues. CDR3 protein: CASRNNRGANYGYTF. The CDR3 nucleotides are TGTGCCAGCAGGAACAACAGGGGAGCTAACTATGGCTACACCTTC.

This clone has only one observation. This chain uses TRBV2 with TRBJ1-3; D is ambiguous. The CDR3 totals 16 residues. The ends were cut back, 1 base at V and 0 bases at J, with 10 bases in the middle. The germline V gene has CDR1 SNHLY and CDR2 FYNNEI. The CDR3 sequence: CASSEGLGSSGNTIYF. CDR3 in DNA: TGTGCCAGCAGTGAAGGGTTAGGCTCCTCTGGAAACACCATATATTTT.

The chain couples TRBV21-1 to TRBJ2-3. TRBV21-1 is listed as a pseudogene. This CDR3 is 16 amino acids long. The DNA for the CDR3 is TGTGCCAGCAGCAAACGTTCCAGTCCGGGCATGGATACGCAGTATTTT. Translation: CASSKRSSPGMDTQYF.

This chain links TRBV5-5 with TRBJ1-4; D unclear. This CDR3 comprises 14 residues. From germline, CDR1 is SGHKS and CDR2 YYEKEE (reference sequence). Deletions cut 2 bases from V and 0 bases from J, with 5 bases between. The CDR3 protein is CASSLPPTNEKLFF. The CDR3 nucleotides are TGTGCCAGCAGCTTACCCCCAACTAATGAAAAACTGTTTTTT.

The V gene is TRBV2, the J gene TRBJ1-3; the D gene is possibly TRBD1 (5 bases). CDR1 SNHLY and CDR2 FYNNEI come from the germline V gene. CDR3 length equals 14 residues. Trimming stripped 5 bases from V and 2 bases from J, with 10 bases between. CDR3 nucleotides: TGTGCCAGCAGTATTAGGGGTGCTGGAAACACCATATATTTT. Encoded protein: CASSIRGAGNTIYF.

The rearrangement links TRBV27 to TRBJ2-1; a weak D match, TRBD1 (5 bases). The germline gives CDR1 MNHEY, CDR2 SMNVEV (reference sequence). The CDR3 covers 12 residues. V lost 8 bases, J lost 2 bases, and 7 bases lay in between. The CDR3 spells CASGHPYNEQFF. The CDR3, as DNA: TGTGCCAGCGGACATCCCTACAATGAGCAGTTCTTC.

The chain is built from TRBV11-3 and TRBJ2-5, with a tentative D call TRBD2 (5 bases). The ends were cut back, 1 base at V and 5 bases at J, with 17 bases in the middle. The CDR3 is 16 amino acids. Germline CDR1 is SGHNT and CDR2 is YENEEA. CDR3 in DNA: TGTGCCAGCAGCTTAGGTTCCGCGGGCCCGGTGGAGACCCAGTACTTC. Amino acid sequence: CASSLGSAGPVETQYF.